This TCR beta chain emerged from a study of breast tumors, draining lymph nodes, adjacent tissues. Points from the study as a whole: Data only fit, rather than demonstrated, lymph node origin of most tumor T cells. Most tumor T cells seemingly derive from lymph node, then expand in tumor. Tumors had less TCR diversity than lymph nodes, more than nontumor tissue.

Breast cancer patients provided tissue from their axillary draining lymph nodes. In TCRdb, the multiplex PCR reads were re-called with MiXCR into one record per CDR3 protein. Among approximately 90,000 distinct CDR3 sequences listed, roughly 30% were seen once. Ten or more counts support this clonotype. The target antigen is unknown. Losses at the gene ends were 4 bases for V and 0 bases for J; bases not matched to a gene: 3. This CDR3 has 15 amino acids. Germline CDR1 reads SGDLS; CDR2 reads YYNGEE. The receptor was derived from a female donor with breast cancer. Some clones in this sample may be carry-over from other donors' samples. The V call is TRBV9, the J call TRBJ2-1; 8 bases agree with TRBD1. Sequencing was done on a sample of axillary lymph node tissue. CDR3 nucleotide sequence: TGTGCCAGCAGCTTCACAGGGGGCTCCTACAATGAGCAGTTCTTC. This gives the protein CASSFTGGSYNEQFF.